These T cell receptor beta chains were read from a single sample in a study of control samples from healthy donors and cancer patients. Using immunoSEQ multiplex PCR, the repertoire was profiled, and TCRdb retains in-frame clones only, with some absent. The sample lists 50,000 to 55,000 clones; around 90% were seen once. Sequencing was carried out using PBMCs. All receptors derive from a man in his sixties with head and neck cancer. CDR3s include the opening cysteine and the closing phenylalanine or tryptophan. The order of the fields is J gene, V gene, CDR3 protein.

>TRBJ2-1|TRBV20-1
CSASSLNNEQFF
>TRBJ2-1|TRBV7-9
CASPRDGPYNEQFF
>TRBJ2-5|TRBV18
CASSPPSRGGQTQYF
>TRBJ1-2|TRBV19
CASSIHRAPPYGYTF
>TRBJ2-7|TRBV3-1/TRBV3-2
CASSQYTSGRAIYEQYF
>TRBJ2-1|TRBV20-1
CSAQYNEQFF
>TRBJ2-1|TRBV27
CASSFLGLEGNEQFF
>TRBJ2-7|TRBV4-3
CASSLVSGGYEQYF
>TRBJ1-1|TRBV19
CASTPGQSYREAFF
>TRBJ1-5|TRBV20-1
CSASPPQYLNQPQHF